There are a few counts of the clone carrying this T cell receptor beta chain. V gave up 1 base and J gave up 6 bases; unmatched junction bases: 9. The CDR3 is 16 amino acids. Germline V lookup: CDR1 SGHTA, CDR2 FQGNSA. Original processing notes: How many nucleated cells were present was estimated from reference gene primer amplification. Data came from immunoSEQ multiplex PCR; TCRdb stores just in-frame clones and leaves some out. The DNA was the basis for D and trimming; V, J and clone size are from that table. Of 380,000 or so clones in the sample, roughly 77% were seen once. The data originate from a study of blood T cell repertoires in COVID-19. Study context: The samples span acute and convalescent COVID-19 from the United States, Italy and Spain.

Specimen: peripheral blood. The genes are TRBV7-2 and TRBJ1-5; TRBD1 agrees at 7 bases. The receptor was derived from a human donor with acute or convalescent COVID-19. The donor label of this sample is uncertain. The CDR3 here is CASSLVGGGAIQPQHF. The CDR3 bases are TGTGCCAGCAGCTTAGTTGGAGGGGGCGCGATTCAGCCCCAGCATTTT.